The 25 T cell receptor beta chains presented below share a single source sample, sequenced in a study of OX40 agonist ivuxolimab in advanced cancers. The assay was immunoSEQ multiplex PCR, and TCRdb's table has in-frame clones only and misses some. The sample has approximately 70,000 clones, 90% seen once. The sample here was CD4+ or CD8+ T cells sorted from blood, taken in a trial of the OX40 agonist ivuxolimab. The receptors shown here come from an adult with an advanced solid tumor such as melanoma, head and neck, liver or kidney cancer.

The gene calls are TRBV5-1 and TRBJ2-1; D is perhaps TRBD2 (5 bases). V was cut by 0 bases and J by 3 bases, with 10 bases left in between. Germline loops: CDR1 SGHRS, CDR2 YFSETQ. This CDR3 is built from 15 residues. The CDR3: CASSLASGDYNEQFF. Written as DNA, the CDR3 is TGCGCCAGCAGCTTGGCCAGCGGAGACTACAATGAGCAGTTCTTC.

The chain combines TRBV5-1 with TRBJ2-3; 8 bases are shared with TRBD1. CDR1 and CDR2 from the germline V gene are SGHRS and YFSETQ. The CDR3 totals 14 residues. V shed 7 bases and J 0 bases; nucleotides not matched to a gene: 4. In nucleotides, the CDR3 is TGCGCCAGCCGCCGGACAGGGAGCACAGATACGCAGTATTTT. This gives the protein CASRRTGSTDTQYF.

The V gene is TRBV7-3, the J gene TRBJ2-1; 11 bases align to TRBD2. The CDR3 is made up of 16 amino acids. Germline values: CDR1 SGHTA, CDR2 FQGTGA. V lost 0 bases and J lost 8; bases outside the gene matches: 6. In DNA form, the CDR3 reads TGTGCCAGCAGCTTAACGGGTAGCGGGAGGGTGGATGAGCAGTTCTTC. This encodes CASSLTGSGRVDEQFF.

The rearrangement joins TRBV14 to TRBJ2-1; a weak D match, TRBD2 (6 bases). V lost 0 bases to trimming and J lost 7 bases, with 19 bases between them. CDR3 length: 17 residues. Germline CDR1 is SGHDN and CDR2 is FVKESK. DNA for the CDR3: TGTGCCAGCAGCCAAGACCGAAGCCGGAGCGGGCGGAATGAGCAGTTCTTC. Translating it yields CASSQDRSRSGRNEQFF.

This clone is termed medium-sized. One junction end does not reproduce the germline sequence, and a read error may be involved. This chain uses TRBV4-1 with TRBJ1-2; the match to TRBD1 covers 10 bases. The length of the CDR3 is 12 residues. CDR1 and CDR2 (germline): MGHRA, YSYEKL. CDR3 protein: CASSRPGQGFGF. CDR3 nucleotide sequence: TGCGCCAGCAGCCGACCGGGACAGGGGTTTGGCTTC.

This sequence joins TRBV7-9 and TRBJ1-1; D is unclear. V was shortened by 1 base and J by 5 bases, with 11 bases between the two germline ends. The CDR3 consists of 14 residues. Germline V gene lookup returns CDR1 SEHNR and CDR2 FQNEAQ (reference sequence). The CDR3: CASSLGEVRTEAFF. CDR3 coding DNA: TGTGCCAGCAGCTTAGGGGAGGTTCGGACTGAAGCTTTCTTT.

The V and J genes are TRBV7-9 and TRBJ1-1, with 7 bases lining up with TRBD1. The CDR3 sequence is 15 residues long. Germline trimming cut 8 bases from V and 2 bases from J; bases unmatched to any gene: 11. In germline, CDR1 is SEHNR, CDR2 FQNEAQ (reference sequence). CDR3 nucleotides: TGTGCCAGCTCCCCAGGGGGGGTTACAAACACTGAAGCTTTCTTT. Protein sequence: CASSPGGVTNTEAFF.

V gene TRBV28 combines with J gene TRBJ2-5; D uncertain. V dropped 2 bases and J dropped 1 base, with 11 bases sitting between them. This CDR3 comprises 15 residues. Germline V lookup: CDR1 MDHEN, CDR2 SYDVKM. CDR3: CASSLLGRVQETQYF. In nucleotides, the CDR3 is TGTGCCAGCAGTTTACTGGGTCGGGTCCAAGAGACCCAGTACTTC.

The CDR3 DNA is TGTGCCAGCAGTTACTCGGTCCAACGGTTCTACGAGCAGTACTTC. Translation: CASSYSVQRFYEQYF. The V and J genes are TRBV6-6 and TRBJ2-7; D ambiguous. CDR1 is MNHNY and CDR2 is SVGAGI in the germline V gene (reference sequence). CDR3 length equals 15 residues. V was shortened by 0 bases and J by 3 bases, with 12 bases between the two germline ends.

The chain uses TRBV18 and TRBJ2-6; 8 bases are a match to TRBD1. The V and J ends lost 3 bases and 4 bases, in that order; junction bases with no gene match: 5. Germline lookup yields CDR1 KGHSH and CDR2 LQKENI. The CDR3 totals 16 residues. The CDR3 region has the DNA TGTGCCAGCTCACCGCGGACAGGGTACGGGGCCAACGTCCTGACTTTC. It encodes CASSPRTGYGANVLTF.

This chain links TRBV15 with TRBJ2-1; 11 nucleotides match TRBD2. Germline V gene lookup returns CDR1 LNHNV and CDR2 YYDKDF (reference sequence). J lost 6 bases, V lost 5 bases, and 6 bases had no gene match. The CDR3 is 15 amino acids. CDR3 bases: TGTGCCACCAGCGGCACCCTAGCGGGGGGCAATGAGCAGTTCTTC. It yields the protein CATSGTLAGGNEQFF.

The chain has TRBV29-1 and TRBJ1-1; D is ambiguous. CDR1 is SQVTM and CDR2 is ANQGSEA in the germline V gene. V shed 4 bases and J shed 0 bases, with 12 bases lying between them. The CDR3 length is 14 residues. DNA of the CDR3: TGCAGCGTTGTAGGAGAAAGGATGAACACTGAAGCTTTCTTT. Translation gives CSVVGERMNTEAFF.

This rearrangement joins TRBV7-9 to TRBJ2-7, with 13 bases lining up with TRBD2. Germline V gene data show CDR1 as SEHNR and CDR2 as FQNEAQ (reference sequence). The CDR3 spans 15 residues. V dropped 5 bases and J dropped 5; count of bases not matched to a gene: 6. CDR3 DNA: TGTGCCAGCAGCCCTAGGGGACTAGCGGGGAACGAGCAGTACTTC. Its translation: CASSPRGLAGNEQYF.

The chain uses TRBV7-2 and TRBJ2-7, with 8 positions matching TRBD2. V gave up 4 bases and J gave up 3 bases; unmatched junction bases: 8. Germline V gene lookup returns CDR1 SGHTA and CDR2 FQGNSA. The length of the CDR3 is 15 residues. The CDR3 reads CASSYVSGVNYEQYF. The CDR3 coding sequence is TGTGCCAGCAGCTACGTTAGCGGGGTGAACTACGAGCAGTACTTC.

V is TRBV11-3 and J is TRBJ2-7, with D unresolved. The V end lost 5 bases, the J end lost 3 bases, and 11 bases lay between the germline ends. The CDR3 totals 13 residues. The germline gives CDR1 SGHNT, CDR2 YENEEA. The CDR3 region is CASSTGPSYEQYF. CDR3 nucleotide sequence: TGTGCCAGCAGCACCGGGCCAAGCTACGAGCAGTACTTC.

The CDR3 reads CASSPQAPLRRRGRNIQYF. DNA of the CDR3: TGTGCCAGCAGCCCCCAAGCCCCGTTACGGAGGCGAGGGAGAAACATTCAGTACTTC. The chain couples TRBV4-2 to TRBJ2-4; a possible D gene is TRBD2 (5 bases). This CDR3 is built from 19 residues. Per the germline V gene, CDR1 is LGHNA and CDR2 is YNFKEQ. The V gene lost 4 bases and the J gene lost 6 bases, with 28 bases spanning the gap.

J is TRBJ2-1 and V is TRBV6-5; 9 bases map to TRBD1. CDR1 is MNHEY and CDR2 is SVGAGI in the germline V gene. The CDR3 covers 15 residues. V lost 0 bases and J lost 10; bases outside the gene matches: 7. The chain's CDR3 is CASSYSFTTGGEQFF. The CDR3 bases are TGTGCCAGCAGTTACTCGTTTACCACAGGGGGCGAGCAGTTCTTC.

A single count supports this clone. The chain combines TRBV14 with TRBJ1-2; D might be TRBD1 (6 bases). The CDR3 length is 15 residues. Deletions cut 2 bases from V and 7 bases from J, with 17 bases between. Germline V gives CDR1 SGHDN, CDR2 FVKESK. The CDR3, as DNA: TGTGCCAGCAGCCAAAAAAGCGACAGGAGGAGTGGCTACACCTTC. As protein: CASSQKSDRRSGYTF. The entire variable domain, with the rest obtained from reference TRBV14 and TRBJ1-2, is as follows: EAGVTQFPSHSVIEKGQTVTLRCDPISGHDNLYWYRRVMGKEIKFLLHFVKESKQDESGMPNNRFLAERTGGTYSTLKVQPAELEDSGVYFCASSQKSDRRSGYTFGSGTRLTVV.

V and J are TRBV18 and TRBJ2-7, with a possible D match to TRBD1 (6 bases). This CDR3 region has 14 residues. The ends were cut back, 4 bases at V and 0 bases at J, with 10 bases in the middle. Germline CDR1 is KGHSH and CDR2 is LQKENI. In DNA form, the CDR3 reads TGTGCCAGCTCACTAGACAGGAGCTCCTACGAGCAGTACTTC. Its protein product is CASSLDRSSYEQYF.

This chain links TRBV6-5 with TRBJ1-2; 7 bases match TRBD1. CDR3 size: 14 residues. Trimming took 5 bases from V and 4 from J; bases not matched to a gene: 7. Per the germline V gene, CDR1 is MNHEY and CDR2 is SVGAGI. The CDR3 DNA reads TGTGCCAGCAGTGCCCCCGGGACAGCCTATGGCTACACCTTC. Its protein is CASSAPGTAYGYTF.

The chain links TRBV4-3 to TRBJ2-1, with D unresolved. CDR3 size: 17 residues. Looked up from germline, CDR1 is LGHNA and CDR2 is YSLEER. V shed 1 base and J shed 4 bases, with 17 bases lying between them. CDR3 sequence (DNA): TGCGCCAGCAGCCAAGTTCTGCGGACCCTCTCTTACAATGAGCAGTTCTTC. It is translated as CASSQVLRTLSYNEQFF.

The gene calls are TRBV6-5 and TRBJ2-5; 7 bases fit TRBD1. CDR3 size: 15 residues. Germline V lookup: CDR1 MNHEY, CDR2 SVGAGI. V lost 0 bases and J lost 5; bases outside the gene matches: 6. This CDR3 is CASSYSGTVGETQYF. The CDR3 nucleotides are TGTGCCAGCAGTTACTCTGGGACAGTCGGGGAGACCCAGTACTTC.

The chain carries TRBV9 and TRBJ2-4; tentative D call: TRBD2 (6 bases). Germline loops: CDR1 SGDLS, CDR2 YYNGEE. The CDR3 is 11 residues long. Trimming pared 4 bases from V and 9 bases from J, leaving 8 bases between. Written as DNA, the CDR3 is TGTGCCAGCAGCCTGGAGGGCATTCAGTACTTC. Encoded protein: CASSLEGIQYF.

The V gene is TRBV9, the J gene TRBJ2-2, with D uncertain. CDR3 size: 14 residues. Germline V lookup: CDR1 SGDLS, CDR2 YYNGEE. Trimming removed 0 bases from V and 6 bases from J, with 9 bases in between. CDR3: CASSVVSWAGELFF. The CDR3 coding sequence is TGTGCCAGCAGCGTAGTTTCGTGGGCCGGGGAGCTGTTTTTT. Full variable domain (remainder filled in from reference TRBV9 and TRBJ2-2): DSGVTQTPKHLITATGQRVTLRCSPRSGDLSVYWYQQSLDQGLQFLIQYYNGEERAKGNILERFSAQQFPDLHSELNLSSLELGDSALYFCASSVVSWAGELFFGEGSRLTVL.

CDR3 in amino acids: CASSEMRETQYF. In DNA form, the CDR3 reads TGTGCCAGCAGTGAAATGAGGGAGACCCAGTACTTC. The chain joins TRBV6-1 to TRBJ2-5; D gene ambiguous. Trimming shortened V by 2 bases and J by 5 bases, and 6 bases separated the two germline ends. The CDR3 covers 12 residues. CDR1 MNHNS and CDR2 SASEGT come from the germline V gene.